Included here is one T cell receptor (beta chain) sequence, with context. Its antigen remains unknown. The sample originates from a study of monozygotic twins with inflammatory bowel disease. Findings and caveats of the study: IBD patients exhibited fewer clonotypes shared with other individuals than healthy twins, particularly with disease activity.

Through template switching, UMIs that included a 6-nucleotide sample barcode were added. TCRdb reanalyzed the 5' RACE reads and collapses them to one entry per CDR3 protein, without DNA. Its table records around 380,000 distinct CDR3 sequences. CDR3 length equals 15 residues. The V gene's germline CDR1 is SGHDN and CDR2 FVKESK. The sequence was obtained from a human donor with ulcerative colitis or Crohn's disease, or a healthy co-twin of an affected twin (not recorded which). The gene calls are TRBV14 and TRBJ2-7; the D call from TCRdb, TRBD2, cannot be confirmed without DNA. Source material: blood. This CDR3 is CASSQRLAGAYEQYF.